This T cell receptor beta chain was captured by sequencing in a study of blood T cells in healthy people across ages. There are 15 residues in the CDR3. V was pared by 2 bases and J by 4 bases, with 6 bases of the junction left unmatched. Germline V gene data show CDR1 as LNHNV and CDR2 as YYDKDF (reference sequence). Then a second PCR, running roughly 6 to 11 cycles, was carried out with a sample-barcoded 5' primer and a J-beta primer mix. MiXCR was run by TCRdb on the 5' RACE reads, yielding one entry per CDR3 protein. Of about 1.7 million distinct CDR3 sequences in the sample, 28% are singletons; the top ten hold roughly 8%.

The origin of this receptor is a woman in her 30s in good health. The sequenced sample consisted of blood. The chain carries TRBV15 and TRBJ2-5; 8 bases align to TRBD2. CDR3 residues: CATSRCGGSRETQYF. The CDR3 DNA follows: TGTGCCACCAGCAGATGCGGGGGGAGCAGAGAGACCCAGTACTTC.